Below, 5 T cell receptor beta chains from the same sample are listed, as sequenced in a study of blood T cell repertoires in COVID-19. Measured with immunoSEQ multiplex PCR; TCRdb has only the in-frame clones, and not every one. There are about 300,000 clones in the sample; nearly 90% occur only once, and less than 2% lies in the top ten. Sequences were obtained from peripheral blood. Every receptor here comes from a woman aged 30 to 39 with COVID-19, enrolled during active disease.

The rearrangement joins TRBV27 to TRBJ1-5; D gene ambiguous. The germline gives CDR1 MNHEY, CDR2 SMNVEV (reference sequence). V shed 5 bases and J shed 1 base, with 12 bases lying between them. The CDR3 is made up of 15 amino acids. DNA for the CDR3: TGTGCCAGCAGTCGAGAGGGCGCAAGCAATCAGCCCCAGCATTTT. This sequence encodes CASSREGASNQPQHF.

This sequence joins TRBV5-6 and TRBJ2-5, with D tentatively TRBD2 (5 bases). Trimming pared 0 bases from V and 5 bases from J, leaving 14 bases between. The CDR3 loop spans 15 amino acids. Germline V CDR1 and CDR2: SGHDT, YYEEEE. The CDR3 DNA follows: TGTGCCAGCAGCTTGGTTCGGCTAGCAACGGAGACCCAGTACTTC. Amino acid sequence: CASSLVRLATETQYF.

The DNA of the CDR3 is TGTGCCAGCAGCACTCAGACAGGGAGCACAGATACGCAGTATTTT. This gives the protein CASSTQTGSTDTQYF. This rearrangement joins TRBV21-1 to TRBJ2-3; TRBD1 was called by the table and not checked on the DNA. TRBV21-1 corresponds to a pseudogene. The CDR3 loop spans 15 amino acids.

This clone was counted between two and nine times. The genes are TRBV28 and TRBJ2-1; 7 nucleotides match TRBD2. Germline V gene data show CDR1 as MDHEN and CDR2 as SYDVKM. The J segment lost 5 bases and the V segment lost 6 bases, leaving 4 bases of the junction unmatched. CDR3 length: 13 residues. CDR3: CASSPGGHNEQFF. CDR3 DNA sequence: TGTGCCAGCAGCCCGGGGGGACACAATGAGCAGTTCTTC.

The chain has TRBV18 and TRBJ2-1; 13 nucleotides line up with TRBD2. The CDR3 loop spans 18 amino acids. The V gene's germline CDR1 is KGHSH and CDR2 LQKENI. V lost 3 bases, J lost 3 bases, and 8 bases stayed unmatched. CDR3 DNA: TGTGCCAGCTCACCTCCCGGGACTAGCGGGACTAACTACAATGAGCAGTTCTTC. It codes for CASSPPGTSGTNYNEQFF.